This T cell receptor (beta chain) is from a study of Ad26.COV2.S vaccination and SARS-CoV-2 variants listed by TCRdb under 2021. Study-level background: Sequencing of the TCRbeta repertoire served to evaluate the specificity and breadth of SARS-CoV-2-reactive T cell receptors following Ad26.COV2.S vaccination. A total of around 32 samples were included in the TCR-sequenced set, comprising about 20 Ad26.COV2.S vaccine recipients, 5 placebo recipients and 8 SARS-CoV-2 convalescent individuals.

This clone has a single count. No antigen is known for it. No much larger clone exists at a distance of one base, and base qualities are not known. TCRbeta CDR3 regions were sequenced with the immunoSEQ Assay. After extraction, genomic DNA underwent amplification by bias-controlled multiplex PCR, followed by high-throughput sequencing. In the original analysis: To quantify the absolute abundance of each unique TCRbeta CDR3 region, sequences were collapsed and filtered. T cell fraction was estimated by normalizing TCRbeta template counts to usable DNA, which was measured by amplifying reference genes present in all nucleated cells. Repertoire TCRs were annotated as SARS-CoV-2-specific by exact matching of V gene, CDR3 amino acid sequence and J gene to a known reactive TCR set. The reference SARS-CoV-2 TCR set was derived from MIRA and filtered for enrichment in COVID-19-positive ImmuneCODE repertoires, a step that removed public or cross-reactive TCRs. Based on the MIRA antigens, annotated TCRs were further analysed at the level of specific ORF or position within ORF. Depth was the summed frequency of annotated unique rearrangements, while breadth was defined as annotated unique rearrangements over total unique productive rearrangements. Two-sided Wilcoxon rank-sum tests were used to compare TCR breadth between groups. This immuneACCESS table, as held by TCRdb, lists in-frame sequences with V and J called but not all clones. Of the missing ones, under half trace to an unresolved V gene in checked studies; the others have no known cause. V, J and clone size reflect that table, while D and trimming were determined from the DNA. This sample has about 94,000 clones in its table, and about four fifths of those were observed once. Around a sixth of the sample goes to the ten largest clones.

Beyond this particular receptor, the publication reports: Compared with placebo recipients, Ad26.COV2.S recipients showed higher spike-specific TCR breadth (P = 0.0014). Vaccine and placebo recipients had similar non-spike TCR breadth, a finding consistent with the vaccine containing only spike. Substantial breadth of spike-specific CD8+ and CD4+ T cell responses was reported after vaccination. The authors noted that the TCR breadth and depth analyses may have underestimated total T cell responses.

Per the publication, the time point label means: individuals recovered from natural SARS-CoV-2 infection. The sample was peripheral blood, taken after recovery from COVID-19. This receptor was identified in a human donor who had recovered from COVID-19.

At the DNA level, the sequence is TGTGCCAGCAGTTCCGGACAACAAGGATCTCCCCAGCATTTT. Translated, it reads CASSSGQQGSPQHF. The rearrangement joined TRBV28 to TRBJ1-5, and perhaps TRBD1 as D gene, on 5 matching bases. The junction shows trimming of 4 bases on V and 10 bases on J, plus 17 bases between the germline ends. The germline V gene specifies MDHEN as CDR1 and SYDVKM as CDR2. The CDR3 covers 14 residues, taking in both the cysteine and the phenylalanine. The CDR3 DNA has 42 bases and is translated from base 1.